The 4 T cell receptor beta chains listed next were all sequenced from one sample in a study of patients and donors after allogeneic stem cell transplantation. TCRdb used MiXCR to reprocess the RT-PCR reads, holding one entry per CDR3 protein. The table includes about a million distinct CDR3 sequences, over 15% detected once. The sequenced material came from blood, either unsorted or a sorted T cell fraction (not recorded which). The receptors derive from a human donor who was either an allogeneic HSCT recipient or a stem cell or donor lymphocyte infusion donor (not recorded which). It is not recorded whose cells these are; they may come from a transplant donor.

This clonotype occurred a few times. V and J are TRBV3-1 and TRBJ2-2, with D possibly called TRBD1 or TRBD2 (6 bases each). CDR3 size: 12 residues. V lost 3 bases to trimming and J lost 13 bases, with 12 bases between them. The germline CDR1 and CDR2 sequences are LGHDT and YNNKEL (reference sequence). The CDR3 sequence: CASSHPQGGLFF. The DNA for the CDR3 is TGTGCCAGCAGCCATCCACAGGGAGGGCTGTTTTTT. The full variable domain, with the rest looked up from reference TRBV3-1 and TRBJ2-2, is DTAVSQTPKYLVTQMGNDKSIKCEQNLGHDTMYWYKQDSKKFLKIMFSYNNKELIINETVPNRFSPKSPDKAHLNLHINSLELGDSAVYFCASSHPQGGLFFGEGSRLTVL.

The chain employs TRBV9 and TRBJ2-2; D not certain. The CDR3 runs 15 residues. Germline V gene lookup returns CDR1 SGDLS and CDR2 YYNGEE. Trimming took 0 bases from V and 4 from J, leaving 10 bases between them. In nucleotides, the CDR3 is TGTGCCAGCAGCGTAGGGGGTAGTTCCACCGGGGAGCTGTTTTTT. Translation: CASSVGGSSTGELFF.

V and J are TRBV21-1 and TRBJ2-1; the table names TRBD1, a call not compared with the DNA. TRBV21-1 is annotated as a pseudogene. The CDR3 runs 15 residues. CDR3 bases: TGTGCCAGCAGCAATCTTCAGGGACCCTACAATGAGCAGTTCTTC. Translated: CASSNLQGPYNEQFF.

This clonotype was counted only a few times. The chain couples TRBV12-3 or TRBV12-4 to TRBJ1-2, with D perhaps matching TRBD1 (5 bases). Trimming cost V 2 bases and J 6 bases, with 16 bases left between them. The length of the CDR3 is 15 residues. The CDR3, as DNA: TGTGCCAGCAGTTTAAATCTGGGACCCCCCGATGGCTACACCTTC. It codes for CASSLNLGPPDGYTF.